Shown below are 28 T cell receptor beta chains from a single sample sequenced in a study of blood T cell repertoires in COVID-19. Measured with immunoSEQ multiplex PCR; TCRdb has only the in-frame clones, and not every one. The repertoire consists of about 13,000 clones, with 70% to 90% occurring once and the leading ten covering about 2.6%. Sequencing was done on a sample of peripheral blood. These receptors originate from a human donor in a cohort sampled during active COVID-19.

The V gene is TRBV12-3 or TRBV12-4, the J gene TRBJ2-3, with 7 bases fitting TRBD2. V was pared by 7 bases and J by 8 bases, with 3 bases of the junction left unmatched. The CDR3 runs to 11 residues. The chain's CDR3 is CASTVAGTQYF. CDR3 sequence (DNA): TGTGCCAGCACCGTAGCGGGTACGCAGTATTTT.

This clone was counted only a few times. J is TRBJ1-5 and V is TRBV19, with D possibly being TRBD1 (6 bases). The CDR3 runs 14 residues. The germline V gene has CDR1 LNHDA and CDR2 SQIVND (reference sequence). The germline V and J ends were trimmed by 5 bases and 9 bases, with 17 bases remaining between them. CDR3 protein: CASSHTTGSWPQHF. As DNA, the CDR3 is TGTGCCAGTAGTCACACCACAGGGTCTTGGCCCCAGCATTTT.

This chain connects TRBV6-6 to TRBJ2-7, with D possibly matching TRBD1 (5 bases). Per the germline V gene, CDR1 is MNHNY and CDR2 is SVGAGI (reference sequence). Between the trimmed V and J ends, which lost 8 bases and 2 bases, there was a span of 10 bases. The CDR3 has 12 amino acids. The CDR3 sequence is CASSPGPYEQYF. The CDR3 bases are TGTGCCAGCTCGCCAGGGCCCTACGAGCAGTACTTC.

CDR3 in DNA: TGTGCCTGGAGTGAACAGCCCTCCTACGAGCAGTACTTC. It codes for CAWSEQPSYEQYF. The rearrangement uses TRBV30 and TRBJ2-7; D is unclear. Per the germline V gene, CDR1 is GTSNPN and CDR2 is SVGIG (reference sequence). The ends were cut back, 1 base at V and 0 bases at J, with 7 bases in the middle. CDR3 length: 13 residues.

This chain connects TRBV18 to TRBJ2-7; possible D gene TRBD2, 6 bases. CDR3 length equals 15 residues. Trimming took off 2 bases at V and 0 bases at J, with 11 bases between the two ends. CDR1 is KGHSH and CDR2 is LQKENI in the germline V gene. The CDR3 coding sequence is TGTGCCAGCTCACCAGCGGGGTACAGCTCCTACGAGCAGTACTTC. Amino acid sequence: CASSPAGYSSYEQYF.

This clone was seen a single time. The chain carries TRBV3-1 (or the pseudogene TRBV3-2) and TRBJ2-1; 8 nucleotides align to TRBD2. Germline CDR1 is LGHDT and CDR2 is YNNKEL (reference sequence). V gave up 1 base and J gave up 2 bases; unmatched junction bases: 7. The CDR3 runs 17 residues. CDR3 region: CASSQVKSGSAYNEQFF. The DNA for the CDR3 is TGTGCCAGCAGCCAAGTAAAAAGCGGGAGCGCCTACAATGAGCAGTTCTTC.

The gene calls are TRBV10-3 and TRBJ1-4, with TRBD1 identical over 7 bases. The CDR3 spans 13 residues. With V trimmed by 8 bases and J by 4 bases, 4 bases remained unmatched. Per germline, CDR1 ENHRY and CDR2 SYGVKD. CDR3 in amino acids: CAISGQSNEKLFF. CDR3 in DNA: TGTGCCATCTCGGGACAGAGTAATGAAAAACTGTTTTTT.

The genes are TRBV29-1 and TRBJ2-7, with 9 positions matching TRBD1. The CDR3 loop spans 12 amino acids. The germline CDR1 and CDR2 sequences are SQVTM and ANQGSEA. As DNA, the CDR3 is TGCAGTGCGGGACAGGGAATCTACGAGCAGTACTTC. It translates to CSAGQGIYEQYF.

This sequence joins TRBV5-6 and TRBJ2-7, with D possibly matching TRBD1 (5 bases). This CDR3 has 18 residues. The germline CDR1 and CDR2 sequences are SGHDT and YYEEEE. The ends were cut back, 4 bases at V and 3 bases at J, with 26 bases in the middle. In DNA form, the CDR3 reads TGTGCCAGCAGCGCCGGCAGGGTCCTGAGTCGGTTTGACTACGAGCAGTACTTC. Its protein product is CASSAGRVLSRFDYEQYF. Combining the CDR3 with reference TRBV5-6 and TRBJ2-7 gives the whole variable domain DAGVTQSPTHLIKTRGQQVTLRCSPKSGHDTVSWYQQALGQGPQFIFQYYEEEERQRGNFPDRFSGHQFPNYSSELNVNALLLGDSALYLCASSAGRVLSRFDYEQYFGPGTRLTVT.

V is TRBV12-1 and J is TRBJ1-4; TRBD1 reflects the table's D call only, with no check against the DNA. TRBV12-1 is an annotated pseudogene. The CDR3 is made up of 13 amino acids. Here the CDR3 reads CASRGPTNEKLFF. The CDR3 bases are TGTGCCAGCAGGGGGCCGACTAATGAAAAACTGTTTTTT.

This rearrangement joins TRBV6-4 to TRBJ2-3; possibly TRBD2 for D (6 bases). Trimming removed 0 bases from V and 0 bases from J, with 7 bases in between. This CDR3 has 15 amino acids. Per the germline V gene, CDR1 is MRHNA and CDR2 is SNTAGT. The CDR3 nucleotides are TGTGCCAGCAGTGACTCGGCGGGGAGCACAGATACGCAGTATTTT. It encodes CASSDSAGSTDTQYF.

In this sample, this clone turned up a few times. The V call is TRBV5-1, the J call TRBJ2-1, with 8 bases matching TRBD2. Germline V CDR1 and CDR2: SGHRS, YFSETQ. The length of the CDR3 is 15 residues. With V trimmed by 1 base and J by 10 bases, 10 bases remained unmatched. In nucleotides, the CDR3 is TGCGCCAGCAGCTTGTATACCGGCGGGGGGAGCGAGCAGTTCTTC. Translation gives CASSLYTGGGSEQFF. Drawing the rest from reference TRBV5-1 and TRBJ2-1, the complete variable domain is KAGVTQTPRYLIKTRGQQVTLSCSPISGHRSVSWYQQTPGQGLQFLFEYFSETQRNKGNFPGRFSGRQFSNSRSEMNVSTLELGDSALYLCASSLYTGGGSEQFFGPGTRLTVL.

The rearrangement joins TRBV6-5 to TRBJ2-5; tentatively, D is TRBD1 (6 bases). The length of the CDR3 is 13 residues. In germline, CDR1 is MNHEY, CDR2 SVGAGI. With 6 bases removed from V and 5 bases from J, the gap between germline ends came to 13 bases. The CDR3 DNA sequence: TGTGCCAGCAGGGAGGCAGGGGTGGAGACCCAGTACTTC. Translating it yields CASREAGVETQYF.

This rearrangement joins TRBV4-1 to TRBJ2-2, with 8 bases fitting TRBD1. Germline CDR1 reads MGHRA; CDR2 reads YSYEKL. V was pared by 6 bases and J by 5 bases, with 8 bases of the junction left unmatched. The CDR3 has 15 residues. CDR3 bases: TGCGCCAGCAGGGTCACAGGGGGAACTACCGGGGAGCTGTTTTTT. Encoded protein: CASRVTGGTTGELFF.

This clone was counted once. The chain joins TRBV4-1 to TRBJ2-3; 8 bases are a match to TRBD2. V dropped 2 bases and J dropped 4; count of bases not matched to a gene: 11. The V gene's germline CDR1 is MGHRA and CDR2 YSYEKL. The CDR3 contains 17 residues. The CDR3 nucleotides are TGCGCCAGCAGCCAAAGTGGGGGACTAGATTTTTCAGATACGCAGTATTTT. Its protein product is CASSQSGGLDFSDTQYF.

The table lists this clone with a few counts. Other DNA variants within this sample encode the same CDR3. The rearrangement links TRBV20-1 to TRBJ2-7, with D possibly matching TRBD1 (6 bases). Germline CDR1 and CDR2: DFQATT and SNEGSKA (reference sequence). This CDR3 comprises 10 residues. Trimming removed 6 bases from V and 6 bases from J, with 9 bases in between. The CDR3 reads CSAGAAEQYF. The DNA of the CDR3 is TGCAGTGCGGGGGCGGCCGAGCAGTACTTC.

The J gene is TRBJ1-6, the V gene TRBV30, with TRBD1 matching over 8 bases. Trimming cost V 3 bases and J 7 bases; bases outside gene matches: 5. The CDR3 totals 14 residues. Germline CDR1 and CDR2: GTSNPN and SVGIG (reference sequence). DNA of the CDR3: TGTGCCTGGAGAGGACAGGGCGGCAATTCACCCCTCCACTTT. It yields the protein CAWRGQGGNSPLHF.

Within the sample, this clone is medium-sized. V is TRBV30 and J is TRBJ2-3, with TRBD2 matching over 9 bases. Looked up from germline, CDR1 is GTSNPN and CDR2 is SVGIG (reference sequence). CDR3 length: 14 amino acids. V dropped 7 bases and J dropped 2; count of bases not matched to a gene: 7. For the CDR3, the DNA is TGTGCCTCACCGCTAGCGGGGCTCACAGATACGCAGTATTTT. Protein: CASPLAGLTDTQYF.

The rearrangement links TRBV4-1 to TRBJ2-2, with 7 bases identical to TRBD2. With V trimmed by 1 base and J by 4 bases, 15 bases remained unmatched. This CDR3 comprises 19 residues. Germline CDR1 MGHRA, CDR2 YSYEKL. CDR3 DNA sequence: TGCGCCAGCAGCCAAGGGTCAGCGAGCGGGGACGCCGGCACCGGGGAGCTGTTTTTT. Its translation is CASSQGSASGDAGTGELFF.

The genes are TRBV9 and TRBJ2-1; weak D call: TRBD2 (5 bases). The germline V gene encodes CDR1 SGDLS and CDR2 YYNGEE. V lost 3 bases, J lost 0 bases, and 16 bases lay in between. The length of the CDR3 is 17 residues. CDR3 sequence (DNA): TGTGCCAGCAGCGCTGGACTCCCCGGTTTCTCCTACAATGAGCAGTTCTTC. Residues: CASSAGLPGFSYNEQFF.

This clone occurred once. The genes are TRBV19 and TRBJ1-1, with D possibly matching TRBD1 (5 bases). Germline CDR1 reads LNHDA; CDR2 reads SQIVND (reference sequence). V was cut by 7 bases and J by 5 bases, with 11 bases left in between. The CDR3 sequence is 12 residues long. The CDR3 is CASKGWRTEAFF. CDR3 nucleotides: TGTGCCAGTAAGGGGTGGCGGACTGAAGCTTTCTTT.

The CDR3 DNA sequence: TGTGCCAGCCGACACCCAAACACTGAAGCTTTCTTT. Translating it yields CASRHPNTEAFF. The chain joins TRBV6-5 to TRBJ1-1; D ambiguous. This CDR3 contains 12 residues. The germline V gene has CDR1 MNHEY and CDR2 SVGAGI. V was cut by 8 bases and J by 2 bases, with 9 bases left in between.

The rearrangement joins TRBV19 to TRBJ2-1; TRBD2 agrees at 10 bases. V trimming: 4 bases; J trimming: 6 bases; junction bases outside the gene matches: 6. Germline lookup yields CDR1 LNHDA and CDR2 SQIVND (reference sequence). The CDR3 contains 15 residues. In DNA form, the CDR3 reads TGTGCCAGTAGTACGAGCGGGGGGGCGGGCAATGAGCAGTTCTTC. It specifies CASSTSGGAGNEQFF.

The chain uses TRBV7-9 and TRBJ2-1; TRBD2 matches 8 bases. This CDR3 is 16 amino acids long. J gave up 5 bases and V 3 bases, and 9 bases lay outside the gene matches. Germline-derived CDR1 and CDR2 are SEHNR and FQNEAQ (reference sequence). The CDR3 loop reads CASSFPAGGRNNEQFF. The CDR3 nucleotides are TGTGCCAGCAGCTTCCCGGCGGGGGGCCGAAACAATGAGCAGTTCTTC.

The rearrangement uses TRBV9 and TRBJ2-5; 8 nucleotides match TRBD1. With 1 base clipped from V and 5 bases from J, the junction kept 7 bases outside the gene matches. Germline loops: CDR1 SGDLS, CDR2 YYNGEE. The CDR3 is made up of 15 amino acids. CDR3 protein: CASSVLTGAVETQYF. The DNA for the CDR3 is TGTGCCAGCAGCGTACTGACAGGGGCGGTGGAGACCCAGTACTTC.

In DNA form, the CDR3 reads TGTGCCAGCAGCTCAGGGGTTGGGGACGAAAAACTGTTTTTT. This sequence encodes CASSSGVGDEKLFF. This chain joins TRBV11-3 and TRBJ1-4; D is possibly TRBD1 (6 bases). Per the germline V gene, CDR1 is SGHNT and CDR2 is YENEEA. Trimming removed 4 bases at V and 8 bases at J, with 14 bases between. This CDR3 comprises 14 residues. The full variable domain, completed using reference TRBV11-3 and TRBJ1-4, is EAGVVQSPRYKIIEKKQPVAFWCNPISGHNTLYWYLQNLGQGPELLIRYENEEAVDDSQLPKDRFSAERLKGVDSTLKIQPAELGDSAVYLCASSSGVGDEKLFFGSGTQLSVL.

This chain links TRBV5-1 with TRBJ1-2, with 8 bases lining up with TRBD1. V gave up 4 bases and J gave up 8 bases; unmatched junction bases: 7. This CDR3 has 13 residues. Looked up from germline, CDR1 is SGHRS and CDR2 is YFSETQ. The CDR3 coding sequence is TGCGCCAGCAGCGACCCAGGGGGCGAAGGCTACACCTTC. It translates to CASSDPGGEGYTF.

The chain is built from TRBV24-1 and TRBJ1-6, with TRBD1 as a possible D gene (5 bases). The germline gives CDR1 KGHDR, CDR2 SFDVKD. The CDR3 sequence is 15 residues long. The ends were cut back, 9 bases at V and 0 bases at J, with 11 bases in the middle. The CDR3 protein is CATGHQSSYNSPLHF. The CDR3 DNA reads as TGTGCCACCGGACACCAGAGCTCCTATAATTCACCCCTCCACTTT.